The text below deals with one TCR beta chain. Its antigen is as yet unknown. CDR3 length equals 14 residues. V lost 6 bases, J lost 3 bases, and 14 bases lay in between. Germline lookup yields CDR1 MGHDK and CDR2 SYGVNS. Replicate PCRs run on sorted subsets employed around 200 ng DNA, approximately 30,000 T cell genomes. Repertoires were generated with immunoSEQ multiplex PCR, while TCRdb's copy carries only in-frame clones and drops some. Of over a million clones detected, 95% to 99% appear once; the ten largest clones hold about 0.4%. The sample originates from a study of shared clonotypes between healthy human individuals. The overall study: For every donor, three CD4 naive, three CD4 memory, two CD8 naive and one CD8 memory plates were used.

Findings of the study overall: Shared clonotypes across all four donors exceeded non-shared ones in generation probability. The sharing of about 5% of naive CD4 clonotypes was seen across a handful of donors.

What was sequenced was naive CD4+ T cells sorted from blood. Subset denoted: CD45RA+ positively selected. The chain uses TRBV25-1 and TRBJ1-1; D might be TRBD1 (6 bases). This sequence originates from a man aged 30-40 years in good health. Here the CDR3 DNA reads TGTGCCAGCAGGCTAACAGGGAGTCACACTGAAGCTTTCTTT. This codes for CASRLTGSHTEAFF.